This T cell receptor (beta chain) was found in a study of T-cell memory formation after mild COVID-19. Study background: TCR clusters were mostly donor specific.

This clonotype came up a few times. Its specificity is unknown. General observations from the study: Clones that contracted clustered mainly in CM and EM if CD4+ and in EMRA if CD8+.

TCR alpha and TCR beta cDNA libraries carrying sample barcodes and UMIs were produced by 5'RACE using constant-segment primers. TCRdb re-derived calls from the 5' RACE reads in MiXCR, one entry per CDR3 protein. Among some 600,000 distinct CDR3 sequences listed, around 15% were seen once. This TCR came from an adult woman who had mild COVID-19 (a few samples of this study predate the infection). Cell type and time point are not known. The sequenced material came from PBMCs or a T cell subset sorted from them (not recorded which).

The CDR3 protein is CASGTVRNYEQYF. For the CDR3, the DNA is TGTGCCAGCGGGACGGTACGGAACTACGAGCAGTACTTC. The chain recombines TRBV5-5 with TRBJ2-7; D assignment may be TRBD1 or TRBD2 (5 bases each). CDR1 and CDR2 from the germline V gene are SGHKS and YYEKEE (reference sequence). There are 13 residues in the CDR3. Trimming shortened V by 7 bases and J by 3 bases, and 14 bases separated the two germline ends.